What follows are 25 T cell receptor beta chains derived from one specimen sequenced in a study of cytomegalovirus exposure and HLA in healthy donors. With 60 Vbeta and 13 Jbeta primers, the PCR was carried out. The table came from immunoSEQ multiplex PCR; TCRdb's copy has only in-frame clones and leaves some out. The table shows around 140,000 clones, with around 9.7% occurring only once. Sequencing was performed on PBMCs. The source of these receptors is a man aged 50 or older in good health and CMV-seronegative.

This clone was seen a handful of times. The J gene is TRBJ2-1, the V gene TRBV10-1, with TRBD1 identical over 9 bases. CDR3 size: 15 residues. Per the germline V gene, CDR1 is WNHNN and CDR2 is SYGVQD (reference sequence). With 3 bases clipped from V and 5 bases from J, the junction kept 5 bases outside the gene matches. This CDR3 reads CASSEGTGLNNEQFF. Here the CDR3 DNA reads TGCGCCAGCAGTGAAGGGACAGGGCTAAACAATGAGCAGTTCTTC.

The chain is built from TRBV7-9 and TRBJ2-7, with TRBD2 identical over 14 bases. The trim removed 4 bases at V and 1 base at J, leaving 3 bases unmatched. The CDR3 is made up of 16 amino acids. The V gene's germline CDR1 is SEHNR and CDR2 FQNEAQ (reference sequence). The CDR3: CASSSGLAGASYEQYF. For the CDR3, the DNA is TGTGCCAGCAGCTCGGGACTAGCGGGAGCATCCTACGAGCAGTACTTC.

The chain carries TRBV5-1 and TRBJ2-6, with a tentative D call TRBD1 (6 bases). The CDR3 extends over 16 amino acids. Trimming left V 4 bases short and J 2 bases short, with 13 bases between. Per germline, CDR1 SGHRS and CDR2 YFSETQ. This CDR3 is CASSRGSGAGANVLTF. The CDR3, as DNA: TGCGCCAGCAGCCGGGGATCAGGGGCTGGGGCCAACGTCCTGACTTTC. The whole variable domain, filled in from reference TRBV5-1 and TRBJ2-6, reads KAGVTQTPRYLIKTRGQQVTLSCSPISGHRSVSWYQQTPGQGLQFLFEYFSETQRNKGNFPGRFSGRQFSNSRSEMNVSTLELGDSALYLCASSRGSGAGANVLTFGAGSRLTVL.

The V call is TRBV7-9, the J call TRBJ2-5; no clear D. The J call is in doubt because the DNA end fits TRBJ2-7 better. The length of the CDR3 is 13 residues. Germline V gives CDR1 SEHNR, CDR2 FQNEAQ (reference sequence). DNA of the CDR3: TGTGCCAGCAGCTTAGAGAGCAGGAACGAGCAGTACTTC. It codes for CASSLESRNEQYF.

Notes on this clone: One junction end disagrees with the germline gene, perhaps due to a read error. V is TRBV30 and J is TRBJ1-6; no clear D gene. The CDR3 length is 14 residues. Germline values: CDR1 GTSNPN, CDR2 SVGIG (reference sequence). CDR3 in DNA: TGTACCTGGAGTGTGGGGAGAAATAATTCACCCCTCCACTTT. It translates to CTWSVGRNNSPLHF.

The V call is TRBV2, the J call TRBJ1-5; 7 positions agree with TRBD1. The CDR3 has 16 residues. V dropped 8 bases and J dropped 0; count of bases not matched to a gene: 10. Looked up from germline, CDR1 is SNHLY and CDR2 is FYNNEI. The DNA of the CDR3 is TGTGCCAGCGGTCGATACAGGGGATATAGCAATCAGCCCCAGCATTTT. Protein: CASGRYRGYSNQPQHF.

This clone was observed a few times. The V gene is TRBV25-1, the J gene TRBJ1-6; no clear D. From germline, CDR1 is MGHDK and CDR2 SYGVNS. CDR3 length: 12 residues. The germline V and J ends were trimmed by 6 bases and 10 bases, with 10 bases remaining between them. CDR3 nucleotides: TGTGCCAGCAGGGGTAACGGGTCACCCCTCCACTTT. Translated: CASRGNGSPLHF.

There are a few counts of this clone. This chain joins TRBV11-2 and TRBJ1-1; 7 bases map to TRBD1. The CDR3 runs to 16 residues. The J segment lost 5 bases and the V segment lost 5 bases, leaving 14 bases of the junction unmatched. Germline assignment: CDR1 SGHAT and CDR2 FQNNGV. CDR3 region: CASSATTPTGQTEAFF. CDR3 in DNA: TGTGCCAGCAGCGCGACTACTCCGACAGGGCAAACTGAAGCTTTCTTT.

This clone appeared a few times. The chain couples TRBV4-1 to TRBJ2-6; the match to TRBD1 covers 8 bases. The V and J ends lost 6 bases and 3 bases, in that order; junction bases with no gene match: 10. The CDR3 is 17 residues long. CDR1 and CDR2 (germline): MGHRA, YSYEKL. In DNA, the CDR3 is TGCGCCAGCAGAGGGGCGCAGGGGGCAGGTGGGGCCAACGTCCTGACTTTC. Translation gives CASRGAQGAGGANVLTF.

This clone was picked up a small number of times. The genes are TRBV6-5 and TRBJ2-7, with TRBD1 matching 11 bases. Trimming at V came to 2 bases and at J to 2 bases, leaving 2 bases not matched to a gene. Germline V CDR1 and CDR2: MNHEY, SVGAGI. The CDR3 is made up of 15 amino acids. CDR3 bases: TGTGCCAGCAGTTACGGGGGACAGGGGGCCTACGAGCAGTACTTC. Protein sequence: CASSYGGQGAYEQYF.

This clone was detected a few times. The DNA for the CDR3 is TGTGCCTGGAGTGGCCCCAGCTATGGCTACACCTTC. It translates to CAWSGPSYGYTF. The J gene is TRBJ1-2, the V gene TRBV30; no definite D call. With 1 base removed from V and 4 bases from J, the gap between germline ends came to 7 bases. The CDR3 runs 12 residues. CDR1 is GTSNPN and CDR2 is SVGIG in the germline V gene (reference sequence). Drawing the rest from reference TRBV30 and TRBJ1-2, the complete variable domain is SQTIHQWPATLVQPVGSPLSLECTVEGTSNPNLYWYRQAAGRGLQLLFYSVGIGQISSEVPQNLSASRPQDRQFILSSKKLLLSDSGFYLCAWSGPSYGYTFGSGTRLTVV.

This clone has a handful of counts. The chain links TRBV6-6 to TRBJ2-1; tentative D call: TRBD1 (6 bases). The V gene lost 2 bases and the J gene lost 9 bases, with 11 bases spanning the gap. The germline V gene encodes CDR1 MNHNY and CDR2 SVGAGI (reference sequence). CDR3 length: 13 amino acids. CDR3 loop: CASSYRLGGEQFF. CDR3 nucleotides: TGTGCCAGCAGTTACAGGTTAGGGGGTGAGCAGTTCTTC.

A few counts support this clone. The V and J genes are TRBV10-3 and TRBJ2-7, with 10 bases matching TRBD2. The CDR3 is 13 residues long. Germline values: CDR1 ENHRY, CDR2 SYGVKD. With 8 bases clipped from V and 3 bases from J, the junction kept 4 bases outside the gene matches. The CDR3 region is CAIGTSGNYEQYF. The CDR3 region has the DNA TGTGCCATCGGCACTAGCGGGAACTACGAGCAGTACTTC.

This clone has only a few counts. The gene calls are TRBV4-1 and TRBJ2-3, with TRBD2 matching 11 bases. CDR1 and CDR2 (germline): MGHRA, YSYEKL. This CDR3 has 16 residues. J was trimmed by 4 bases and V by 1 base; bases with no gene match: 4. The CDR3 sequence is CASSQALAGAPDTQYF. As DNA, the CDR3 is TGCGCCAGCAGCCAAGCACTAGCGGGGGCCCCAGATACGCAGTATTTT.

This clone was picked up a small number of times. V is TRBV7-2 and J is TRBJ2-7, with 10 positions matching TRBD1. The CDR3 spans 16 residues. V trimming: 2 bases; J trimming: 9 bases; junction bases outside the gene matches: 13. Germline lookup yields CDR1 SGHTA and CDR2 FQGNSA. The CDR3 region has the DNA TGTGCCAGCAGCTTAAGCGGGGGACAGGGGCATAAGGTGCAGTACTTC. Its protein is CASSLSGGQGHKVQYF.

The J gene is TRBJ1-3, the V gene TRBV6-1; D might be TRBD1 (6 bases). V was trimmed by 7 bases and J by 2 bases, leaving 15 bases between them. This CDR3 is 15 amino acids long. Germline V gene lookup returns CDR1 MNHNS and CDR2 SASEGT. This chain's CDR3 is CASTEGVLPGNTIYF. CDR3 DNA sequence: TGTGCCAGCACAGAGGGGGTCCTGCCTGGAAACACCATATATTTT.

The rearrangement joins TRBV4-1 to TRBJ2-7; the D gene is possibly TRBD1 (6 bases). CDR3 length: 15 residues. Germline V gene sequence: CDR1 MGHRA, CDR2 YSYEKL. The germline V and J ends were trimmed by 1 base and 3 bases, with 13 bases remaining between them. CDR3 DNA: TGCGCCAGCAGCCAAGTTGCAGGGGAAGGCTACGAGCAGTACTTC. Residues: CASSQVAGEGYEQYF.

This clone was picked up a small number of times. The chain has TRBV6-1 and TRBJ1-2; possible D gene TRBD1, 6 bases. CDR3 size: 15 residues. CDR1 is MNHNS, CDR2 SASEGT, per germline. V lost 7 bases and J 4 bases, leaving 19 bases between the germline ends. CDR3: CASILDPGTTYGYTF. The CDR3, as DNA: TGTGCCAGCATCCTAGACCCGGGGACAACCTATGGCTACACCTTC.

This clone was recorded a few times. At one boundary the junction diverges from the germline segment, which might be a read error. The gene calls are TRBV7-7 and TRBJ2-5; possibly TRBD1 or TRBD2 for D (5 bases each). The DNA end is more similar to TRBJ2-7, so the J call may be wrong. The CDR3 contains 15 residues. Germline CDR1 and CDR2: SSHAT and FNYEAQ (reference sequence). The CDR3 spells CASSLGTASSYEQYF. The CDR3 bases are TGTGCTAGCAGCTTAGGGACGGCTAGCTCCTACGAGCAGTACTTC.

This clone showed up just a few times. V gene TRBV5-1 combines with J gene TRBJ2-1; a weak D match, TRBD2 (5 bases). The germline V and J ends were trimmed by 0 bases and 7 bases, with 17 bases remaining between them. The CDR3 covers 16 residues. Germline V gives CDR1 SGHRS, CDR2 YFSETQ. The DNA for the CDR3 is TGCGCCAGCAGCTTGGATGGTGAGGGAGTCCAGAATGAGCAGTTCTTC. Amino acid sequence: CASSLDGEGVQNEQFF.

Turning to this clone: The same CDR3 arises from other DNA sequences in this sample as well. The rearrangement joins TRBV25-1 to TRBJ1-2; D not resolved. V lost 2 bases to trimming and J lost 8 bases, with 18 bases between them. The CDR3 is 15 residues long. Per germline, CDR1 MGHDK and CDR2 SYGVNS. The CDR3 protein is CASSEGGGMFGGYTF. CDR3 in DNA: TGTGCCAGCAGTGAAGGCGGCGGGATGTTTGGCGGCTACACCTTC.

This clone was detected a few times. The chain couples TRBV9 to TRBJ2-6, with 9 positions matching TRBD1. V lost 4 bases and J lost 3; bases outside the gene matches: 11. CDR1 SGDLS and CDR2 YYNGEE come from the germline V gene. CDR3 length: 18 amino acids. The CDR3 coding sequence is TGTGCCAGCAGCCAAACCCCACAGGGGGCCAGTGGGGCCAACGTCCTGACTTTC. Amino acids: CASSQTPQGASGANVLTF.

The sample holds a few counts of this clone. This chain joins TRBV4-2 and TRBJ1-5, with D possibly being TRBD1 (5 bases). Germline V lookup: CDR1 LGHNA, CDR2 YNFKEQ. The length of the CDR3 is 18 residues. V gave up 0 bases and J gave up 0 bases, with 15 bases separating them. CDR3 coding DNA: TGTGCCAGCAGCCAAGATCAGGGCCAATGGGATAGCAATCAGCCCCAGCATTTT. Translated, it gives CASSQDQGQWDSNQPQHF.

The chain is built from TRBV28 and TRBJ1-2; D may be TRBD1 (5 bases). The CDR3 contains 11 residues. CDR1 is MDHEN, CDR2 SYDVKM, per germline. V was pared by 6 bases and J by 5 bases, with 7 bases between. CDR3 protein: CASRTVYGYTF. CDR3 bases: TGTGCCAGCAGGACAGTGTATGGCTACACCTTC.

The chain uses TRBV7-8 and TRBJ2-7, with D possibly TRBD1 on 5 matching bases. With 1 base removed from V and 0 bases from J, the gap between germline ends came to 10 bases. Germline lookup yields CDR1 SGHVS and CDR2 FQNEAQ. The CDR3 runs 15 residues. CDR3 sequence (DNA): TGTGCCAGCAGCTTAGAGCCAGGGCTCTCCTACGAGCAGTACTTC. Translated, it gives CASSLEPGLSYEQYF.